What follows describes a single T cell receptor (delta chain). A much larger clone lies a single base off, so this may be a read error. Other DNA variants within this sample encode the same CDR3. CDR3 length: 18 amino acids. In germline, CDR1 is GEAIGNYY, CDR2 EKD. TCRdb processed the reads again with the CATT caller. This table holds 3,000 to 5,000 delta-chain clones, around 40% found once. These data belong to a study of gamma-delta chains in newborns, infants, children. The overall study: Innate gammadelta T cells reportedly expand polyclonally right after birth, driven by microbial exposure, per the title.

The chain carries TRDV2 and TRDJ1; TRDD3 agrees at 11 bases. The sequence was collected from a child who was a newborn, infant or young child, either healthy, febrile or measles-vaccinated (not recorded which). Source: blood, taken at week 6. The CDR3 DNA reads TGTGCCTGTGACGTACTGGGGGATATAAAAAGTAACACCGATAAGCTCATCTTT. It codes for CACDVLGDIKSNTDKLIF.